Shown below are 22 T cell receptor beta chains from a single sample sequenced in a study of OX40 agonist ivuxolimab in advanced cancers. Here immunoSEQ multiplex PCR was the method, and the copy in TCRdb shows in-frame clones only, minus some. The data show about 12,000 clones, with about 80% seen just once and about 20% held by the top ten. The sequencing here drew on CD4+ or CD8+ T cells sorted from blood, taken in a trial of the OX40 agonist ivuxolimab. The source is an adult with an advanced solid tumor such as melanoma, head and neck, liver or kidney cancer.

This chain joins TRBV28 and TRBJ2-7; 11 bases align to TRBD1. Germline CDR1 reads MDHEN; CDR2 reads SYDVKM. The CDR3 covers 15 residues. The V segment lost 5 bases and the J segment 1 base; nucleotides outside the gene matches: 4. In DNA form, the CDR3 reads TGTGCCAGCAGTCCCGGGACAGGGGGGTCCTACGAGCAGTACTTC. Amino acid sequence: CASSPGTGGSYEQYF.

This rearrangement joins TRBV30 to TRBJ1-1, with D uncertain. The germline gives CDR1 GTSNPN, CDR2 SVGIG (reference sequence). V was pared by 0 bases and J by 0 bases, with 8 bases between. This CDR3 is 14 amino acids long. CDR3 region: CAWSVFTVNTEAFF. CDR3 DNA sequence: TGTGCCTGGAGTGTTTTCACGGTGAACACTGAAGCTTTCTTT.

This clone counts as medium-sized (0.01 to 0.1%). The V call is TRBV10-3, the J call TRBJ1-2; tentatively, D is TRBD1 (5 bases). V shed 0 bases and J shed 0 bases, with 8 bases lying between them. This CDR3 contains 15 residues. Germline CDR1 ENHRY, CDR2 SYGVKD. CDR3 sequence: CAISESGGANYGYTF. The DNA for the CDR3 is TGTGCCATCAGTGAGTCCGGGGGAGCTAACTATGGCTACACCTTC.

The V and J genes are TRBV20-1 and TRBJ2-1; D is uncertain. V dropped 6 bases and J dropped 6 bases, with 9 bases sitting between them. The CDR3 consists of 11 residues. The germline V gene encodes CDR1 DFQATT and CDR2 SNEGSKA (reference sequence). The CDR3 DNA reads as TGCAGTGCGGATAGCTTCAATGAGCAGTTCTTC. This encodes CSADSFNEQFF.

The chain carries TRBV9 and TRBJ2-2; maybe TRBD1 (6 bases). Germline V lookup: CDR1 SGDLS, CDR2 YYNGEE. This CDR3 region has 14 residues. Trimming removed 6 bases at V and 7 bases at J, with 16 bases between. The CDR3 region is CASNGLTGIGELFF. The CDR3 DNA sequence: TGTGCCAGCAATGGGCTAACAGGGATCGGGGAGCTGTTTTTT. Supplemented by reference TRBV9 and TRBJ2-2, the full variable domain reads DSGVTQTPKHLITATGQRVTLRCSPRSGDLSVYWYQQSLDQGLQFLIQYYNGEERAKGNILERFSAQQFPDLHSELNLSSLELGDSALYFCASNGLTGIGELFFGEGSRLTVL.

The chain is built from TRBV21-1 and TRBJ1-1; the table's TRBD1 call for D was not verified on the DNA. TRBV21-1 is assigned pseudogene status. The CDR3 covers 16 residues. The CDR3 nucleotides read TGTGCCAGCAGTATTAAGATATACACAATTCGCACTGAAGCTTTCTTT. The encoded protein is CASSIKIYTIRTEAFF.

This clone was counted a single time. The chain has TRBV27 and TRBJ2-7; TRBD2 agrees at 14 bases. This CDR3 is 16 amino acids long. Germline-derived CDR1 and CDR2 are MNHEY and SMNVEV (reference sequence). Losses at the gene ends were 5 bases for V and 2 bases for J; bases not matched to a gene: 5. The CDR3 is CASSPGTSGSPYEQYF. The CDR3 DNA sequence: TGTGCCAGCAGTCCGGGGACTAGCGGGAGTCCCTACGAGCAGTACTTC.

The gene calls are TRBV2 and TRBJ1-5; TRBD1 aligns across 9 bases. J was trimmed by 7 bases and V by 0 bases; bases with no gene match: 10. This CDR3 is 17 amino acids long. CDR1 and CDR2 from the germline V gene are SNHLY and FYNNEI. CDR3 DNA sequence: TGTGCCAGCAGTGAAGCGCTTGGGGGACAGGGTGACCAGCCCCAGCATTTT. This translates into CASSEALGGQGDQPQHF. Full variable domain (rest looked up from reference TRBV2 and TRBJ1-5): EPEVTQTPSHQVTQMGQEVILRCVPISNHLYFYWYRQILGQKVEFLVSFYNNEISEKSEIFDDQFSVERPDGSNFTLKIRSTKLEDSAMYFCASSEALGGQGDQPQHFGDGTRLSIL.

The gene calls are TRBV6-1 and TRBJ1-3; D perhaps matches TRBD1 (5 bases). Trimming removed 2 bases from V and 4 bases from J, with 18 bases in between. CDR1 and CDR2 from the germline V gene are MNHNS and SASEGT. The CDR3 consists of 17 residues. The CDR3 nucleotides are TGTGCCAGCAGTGAATGGGTTCTCGGCAGGGTCGGAAACACCATATATTTT. As protein: CASSEWVLGRVGNTIYF.

The table lists this clone with a count of one. V gene TRBV19 combines with J gene TRBJ1-1; D possibly corresponds to TRBD1 (5 bases). Looked up from germline, CDR1 is LNHDA and CDR2 is SQIVND (reference sequence). The length of the CDR3 is 15 residues. V shed 4 bases and J shed 3 bases, with 15 bases lying between them. CDR3 sequence: CASSRKGPQDTEAFF. CDR3 coding DNA: TGTGCCAGTAGTAGGAAGGGACCCCAAGACACTGAAGCTTTCTTT.

This clone was found once. V and J are TRBV6-6 and TRBJ2-5; no reliable D call. The germline CDR1 and CDR2 sequences are MNHNY and SVGAGI (reference sequence). The V end was cut by 3 bases, the J end by 5 bases, with 10 bases between. The CDR3 has 13 amino acids. Here the CDR3 reads CASSYHGLETQYF. For the CDR3, the DNA is TGTGCCAGCAGTTATCACGGTTTGGAGACCCAGTACTTC.

The chain carries TRBV6-5 and TRBJ2-7; 9 nucleotides match TRBD1. The CDR3 runs 16 residues. Germline V lookup: CDR1 MNHEY, CDR2 SVGAGI. The J segment lost 0 bases and the V segment lost 0 bases, leaving 3 bases of the junction unmatched. The CDR3 reads CASSYSGQGYSYEQYF. CDR3 DNA sequence: TGTGCCAGCAGTTACTCCGGACAGGGGTACTCCTACGAGCAGTACTTC.

The chain is built from TRBV5-1 and TRBJ2-3, with 7 nucleotides matching TRBD2. V was clipped by 4 bases and J by 1 base; unmatched bases: 3. Germline V gives CDR1 SGHRS, CDR2 YFSETQ. This CDR3 is 14 amino acids long. CDR3 amino acids: CASSSGIGTDTQYF. The DNA for the CDR3 is TGCGCCAGCAGCAGCGGGATCGGCACAGATACGCAGTATTTT.

This chain links TRBV27 with TRBJ2-1, with 16 bases aligning to TRBD2. Unmatched junction bases numbered 6, after V lost 5 bases and J lost 2 bases. Germline V gives CDR1 MNHEY, CDR2 SMNVEV (reference sequence). This CDR3 comprises 18 residues. In nucleotides, the CDR3 is TGTGCCAGCAGTAGCCCGGGACTAGCGGGGGGGCCCTACAATGAGCAGTTCTTC. This codes for CASSSPGLAGGPYNEQFF.

This clone was seen once. This chain connects TRBV6-6 to TRBJ2-7; possible D gene TRBD1, 5 bases. V was shortened by 4 bases and J by 3 bases, with 10 bases between the two germline ends. The CDR3 runs 13 residues. Germline-derived CDR1 and CDR2 are MNHNY and SVGAGI (reference sequence). CDR3: CASSLDRNYEQYF. CDR3 DNA: TGTGCCAGCAGTTTAGACAGAAACTACGAGCAGTACTTC.

This clone was recorded a few times. The rearrangement joins TRBV11-2 to TRBJ1-2; D uncertain. V lost 4 bases and J 8 bases, leaving 11 bases between the germline ends. The CDR3 contains 12 residues. Germline CDR1 is SGHAT and CDR2 is FQNNGV. CDR3 residues: CASSSRSPGYTF. The CDR3 DNA reads as TGTGCCAGCAGCTCTCGGAGCCCCGGCTACACCTTC.

This clone came up a few times. V usage is TRBV5-5 and J usage is TRBJ1-6; TRBD1 aligns across 7 bases. Germline V gene lookup returns CDR1 SGHKS and CDR2 YYEKEE (reference sequence). This CDR3 region has 15 residues. The V and J ends lost 8 bases and 6 bases, in that order; junction bases with no gene match: 11. CDR3 residues: CASSRGTAVNSPLHF. The CDR3 DNA follows: TGTGCCAGTTCAAGGGGGACAGCAGTTAATTCACCCCTCCACTTT.

The chain uses TRBV27 and TRBJ2-1; either TRBD1 or TRBD2 may supply D (6 bases each). Germline V gene sequence: CDR1 MNHEY, CDR2 SMNVEV (reference sequence). The CDR3 contains 15 residues. Trimming cost V 2 bases and J 2 bases, with 10 bases left between them. In nucleotides, the CDR3 is TGTGCCAGCAGTTTAGGGGGGCCCACCTACAATGAGCAGTTCTTC. The encoded protein is CASSLGGPTYNEQFF.

This clone was counted only a few times. J is TRBJ2-7 and V is TRBV6-1; no clear D. From germline, CDR1 is MNHNS and CDR2 SASEGT. The CDR3 is 15 amino acids. V lost 5 bases and J 0 bases, leaving 14 bases between the germline ends. CDR3 in DNA: TGTGCCAGCAGTTCCCCCCTTAGTTTCTCCTACGAGCAGTACTTC. Encoded protein: CASSSPLSFSYEQYF.

The V gene is TRBV7-9, the J gene TRBJ2-5; TRBD1 aligns across 9 bases. V trimming: 1 base; J trimming: 3 bases; junction bases outside the gene matches: 3. The CDR3 consists of 15 residues. In germline, CDR1 is SEHNR, CDR2 FQNEAQ (reference sequence). CDR3 DNA: TGTGCCAGCAGCTTAGGTTGGACAGGGGAAGAGACCCAGTACTTC. It translates to CASSLGWTGEETQYF. The full variable domain, with the rest looked up from reference TRBV7-9 and TRBJ2-5, is DTGVSQNPRHKITKRGQNVTFRCDPISEHNRLYWYRQTLGQGPEFLTYFQNEAQLEKSRLLSDRFSAERPKGSFSTLEIQRTEQGDSAMYLCASSLGWTGEETQYFGPGTRLLVL.

V and J are TRBV29-1 and TRBJ2-7; TRBD2 might be the D (5 bases). From germline, CDR1 is SQVTM and CDR2 ANQGSEA. There are 13 residues in the CDR3. Trimming left V 0 bases short and J 9 bases short, with 15 bases between. The CDR3 region has the DNA TGCAGCGTTGAAGATCACGGGGTTTGGGGGCAGTACTTC. Translated, it gives CSVEDHGVWGQYF.

The CDR3 is CASSQDGGGEQYF. The DNA for the CDR3 is TGCGCCAGCAGCCAAGATGGGGGGGGAGAGCAGTACTTC. The chain is built from TRBV4-1 and TRBJ2-7, with 7 positions matching TRBD2. Looked up from germline, CDR1 is MGHRA and CDR2 is YSYEKL. V gave up 0 bases and J gave up 7 bases; unmatched junction bases: 3. CDR3 size: 13 residues.